This T cell receptor (beta chain) derives from a study of T cell responses to AZD1222 COVID-19 vaccine. V lost 5 bases, J lost 1 base, and 1 base stayed unmatched. CDR1 is MRHNA and CDR2 is SNTAGT in the germline V gene. This CDR3 region has 14 residues. Sequenced by immunoSEQ multiplex PCR; TCRdb stores in-frame clones only, minus some. The table shows tens of thousands of clones, with approximately 92% occurring only once. The J gene is TRBJ2-3, the V gene TRBV6-4, with TRBD1 identical over 9 bases. The source is an adult who received the AZD1222 COVID-19 vaccine. Specimen: peripheral blood, collected 28 days after the second AZD1222 dose. The CDR3 region has the DNA TGTGCCAGCAGTTGGGACAGGGGCACAGATACGCAGTATTTT. As protein: CASSWDRGTDTQYF.